The 22 T cell receptor beta chains in this list originate from one sample, sequenced in a study of T cell responses to AZD1222 COVID-19 vaccine. The method was immunoSEQ multiplex PCR; TCRdb's version includes in-frame clones alone and lacks a portion of them. The data show some 200,000 clones, more than 90% seen once. Sample: peripheral blood, taken 28 days after the second dose of the MenACWY control vaccine. These receptor sequences come from an adult who received the MenACWY meningococcal vaccine as a control.

The V call is TRBV18, the J call TRBJ2-6; 8 bases match TRBD1. Unmatched junction bases numbered 8, after V lost 4 bases and J lost 0 bases. The CDR3 loop spans 18 amino acids. The germline V gene encodes CDR1 KGHSH and CDR2 LQKENI. The chain's CDR3 is CASSLQLTGGSGANVLTF. CDR3 nucleotide sequence: TGTGCCAGCTCACTCCAATTAACAGGGGGCTCTGGGGCCAACGTCCTGACTTTC.

The chain joins TRBV6-1 to TRBJ1-5; D is possibly TRBD1 (6 bases). The CDR3 runs 17 residues. In germline, CDR1 is MNHNS, CDR2 SASEGT. The V gene lost 2 bases and the J gene lost 2 bases, with 16 bases spanning the gap. Here the CDR3 reads CASSESPGDTRNQPQHF. Here the CDR3 DNA reads TGTGCCAGCAGTGAATCCCCCGGGGACACCCGCAATCAGCCCCAGCATTTT.

The chain couples TRBV2 to TRBJ2-3; TRBD2 matches at 14 bases. Germline-derived CDR1 and CDR2 are SNHLY and FYNNEI. With V trimmed by 6 bases and J by 2 bases, 4 bases remained unmatched. CDR3 size: 16 residues. The CDR3 sequence is CASRRLAGGVTDTQYF. CDR3 in DNA: TGTGCCAGCAGGCGACTAGCGGGGGGGGTCACAGATACGCAGTATTTT. Drawing the rest from reference TRBV2 and TRBJ2-3, the complete variable domain is EPEVTQTPSHQVTQMGQEVILRCVPISNHLYFYWYRQILGQKVEFLVSFYNNEISEKSEIFDDQFSVERPDGSNFTLKIRSTKLEDSAMYFCASRRLAGGVTDTQYFGPGTRLTVL.

This chain links TRBV3-1 (or the pseudogene TRBV3-2) with TRBJ2-7, with D perhaps TRBD2 (6 bases). This CDR3 comprises 14 residues. V dropped 7 bases and J dropped 1 base, with 14 bases sitting between them. The germline V gene has CDR1 LGHDT and CDR2 YNNKEL (reference sequence). In DNA form, the CDR3 reads TGTGCCAGCAAAACGGGACTGTCTTCCTACGAGCAGTACTTC. As protein: CASKTGLSSYEQYF.

V usage is TRBV7-2 and J usage is TRBJ1-2; D may be TRBD1 (6 bases). The V gene's germline CDR1 is SGHTA and CDR2 FQGNSA. Trimming removed 1 base at V and 8 bases at J, with 17 bases between. The CDR3 runs 15 residues. CDR3 amino acids: CASSLGGRLSGGYTF. The DNA of the CDR3 is TGTGCCAGCAGCTTAGGGGGGCGCCTCTCGGGAGGCTACACCTTC.

The chain links TRBV18 to TRBJ2-7, with a possible D match to TRBD1 (6 bases). From germline, CDR1 is KGHSH and CDR2 LQKENI. Between the trimmed V and J ends, which lost 4 bases and 5 bases, there was a span of 18 bases. The CDR3 has 15 residues. The CDR3 DNA sequence: TGTGCCAGCTCACAACTACAGGGAATCTTGGACGAGCAGTACTTC. Its protein product is CASSQLQGILDEQYF.

The chain has TRBV19 and TRBJ1-2; D remains ambiguous. V dropped 3 bases and J dropped 8 bases, with 13 bases sitting between them. Germline V gene sequence: CDR1 LNHDA, CDR2 SQIVND (reference sequence). This CDR3 is built from 13 residues. The CDR3 loop is CASSMGGSAGYTF. The CDR3 DNA is TGTGCCAGTAGTATGGGTGGCAGCGCGGGCTACACCTTC.

J is TRBJ1-5 and V is TRBV6-5, with 10 bases matching TRBD1. Trimming at V came to 4 bases and at J to 7 bases, leaving 4 bases not matched to a gene. CDR3 length: 14 residues. Looked up from germline, CDR1 is MNHEY and CDR2 is SVGAGI. This CDR3 reads CASSFGQGGQPQHF. In DNA form, the CDR3 reads TGTGCCAGCAGTTTTGGACAGGGGGGACAGCCCCAGCATTTT.

This chain uses TRBV30 with TRBJ1-5; D ambiguous. Per germline, CDR1 GTSNPN and CDR2 SVGIG (reference sequence). The CDR3 sequence is 13 residues long. Trimming stripped 2 bases from V and 2 bases from J, with 7 bases between. This chain's CDR3 is CAWSRQGNQPQHF. The CDR3 DNA reads as TGTGCCTGGAGTCGTCAAGGCAATCAGCCCCAGCATTTT.

The gene calls are TRBV6-6 and TRBJ1-6; tentatively, D is TRBD1 (5 bases). Trimming pared 3 bases from V and 6 bases from J, leaving 12 bases between. This CDR3 is built from 15 residues. Germline loops: CDR1 MNHNY, CDR2 SVGAGI (reference sequence). Here the CDR3 reads CASSYRGGVNSPLHF. The CDR3, as DNA: TGTGCCAGCAGTTATAGAGGAGGGGTTAATTCACCCCTCCACTTT.

The rearrangement links TRBV13 to TRBJ2-7, with D perhaps TRBD1 (6 bases). From germline, CDR1 is PRHDT and CDR2 FYEKMQ (reference sequence). The CDR3 covers 12 residues. V was pared by 3 bases and J by 5 bases, with 8 bases between. CDR3 region: CASSFPGDEQYF. Written as DNA, the CDR3 is TGTGCCAGCAGCTTTCCAGGGGACGAGCAGTACTTC.

This clone was detected once. This chain links TRBV30 with TRBJ1-6; D is perhaps TRBD1 (6 bases). The CDR3 consists of 17 residues. V lost 0 bases and J 7 bases, leaving 19 bases between the germline ends. CDR1 is GTSNPN, CDR2 SVGIG, per germline (reference sequence). The CDR3 reads CAWSVIAGARENSPLHF. The CDR3 nucleotides read TGTGCCTGGAGTGTAATTGCGGGGGCGAGAGAGAATTCACCCCTCCACTTT.

The chain uses TRBV3-1 (or the pseudogene TRBV3-2) and TRBJ2-7, with no clear D. Germline values: CDR1 LGHDT, CDR2 YNNKEL (reference sequence). The V end was cut by 1 base, the J end by 3 bases, with 10 bases between. This CDR3 spans 14 amino acids. CDR3 nucleotide sequence: TGTGCCAGCAGCCAAGTCTCAGCGTTCTACGAGCAGTACTTC. Translated, it gives CASSQVSAFYEQYF.

The V and J genes are TRBV15 and TRBJ1-2; tentatively, D is TRBD1 (6 bases). The V gene's germline CDR1 is LNHNV and CDR2 YYDKDF (reference sequence). V lost 3 bases and J lost 0, with 20 bases in between. The CDR3 has 18 residues. In DNA, the CDR3 is TGTGCCACCAGCAGGACCCGGGACATAAAACCCCCTAACTATGGCTACACCTTC. It specifies CATSRTRDIKPPNYGYTF.

V and J are TRBV7-3 and TRBJ2-3; TRBD2 agrees at 10 bases. The CDR3 is 16 residues long. V lost 3 bases to trimming and J lost 2 bases; unmatched junction nucleotides: 5. Germline assignment: CDR1 SGHTA and CDR2 FQGTGA. Here the CDR3 DNA reads TGTGCCAGCAGCTTCGATAGCGGGAGGAACACAGATACGCAGTATTTT. This codes for CASSFDSGRNTDTQYF.

The J gene is TRBJ1-5, the V gene TRBV6-6, with D uncertain. This CDR3 has 15 amino acids. Trimming took 1 base from V and 2 from J, leaving 9 bases between them. In germline, CDR1 is MNHNY, CDR2 SVGAGI (reference sequence). This CDR3 reads CASSYWAVGNQPQHF. As DNA, the CDR3 is TGTGCCAGCAGTTACTGGGCCGTGGGCAATCAGCCCCAGCATTTT.

The chain carries TRBV12-3 or TRBV12-4 and TRBJ2-1; no clear D. V lost 9 bases and J 0 bases, leaving 9 bases between the germline ends. The CDR3 has 13 amino acids. In DNA form, the CDR3 reads TGTGCCAGTAGGATAAGCTCCTACAATGAGCAGTTCTTC. As protein: CASRISSYNEQFF.

The genes are TRBV10-3 and TRBJ2-2; D possibly corresponds to TRBD2 (6 bases). Germline CDR1 and CDR2: ENHRY and SYGVKD. V dropped 7 bases and J dropped 3 bases, with 12 bases sitting between them. This CDR3 has 14 residues. The CDR3 bases are TGTGCCATCACCCGGGAGTGGGACACCGGGGAGCTGTTTTTT. Translating gives CAITREWDTGELFF.

The V and J genes are TRBV5-5 and TRBJ2-7, with a possible D match to TRBD2 (6 bases). Trimming shortened V by 4 bases and J by 2 bases, and 7 bases separated the two germline ends. The CDR3 covers 12 residues. The germline gives CDR1 SGHKS, CDR2 YYEKEE (reference sequence). The CDR3 is CASSPGAYEQYF. CDR3 in DNA: TGTGCCAGCAGCCCGGGAGCCTACGAGCAGTACTTC.

V is TRBV30 and J is TRBJ2-2, with 8 bases lining up with TRBD1. The CDR3 has 13 residues. In germline, CDR1 is GTSNPN, CDR2 SVGIG (reference sequence). V gave up 8 bases and J gave up 4 bases; unmatched junction bases: 6. In nucleotides, the CDR3 is TGTGCCGGTGGACAGGGTGGCACCGGGGAGCTGTTTTTT. Protein: CAGGQGGTGELFF.

This clone has only a few counts. This sequence joins TRBV19 and TRBJ1-2, with 8 bases matching TRBD1. This CDR3 contains 15 residues. V shed 6 bases, J shed 6 bases, and the junction held 12 bases outside the gene matches. CDR1 LNHDA and CDR2 SQIVND come from the germline V gene (reference sequence). This CDR3 is CASSRGQGNHHGYTF. CDR3 DNA: TGTGCCAGTAGCCGCGGACAGGGCAATCATCATGGCTACACCTTC.

The chain has TRBV21-1 and TRBJ2-3; no check of the table's D call, TRBD2, against the DNA was made. TRBV21-1 corresponds to a pseudogene. CDR3 length equals 17 residues. CDR3 sequence (DNA): TGTGCCAGCAGCGATCCGGGACTAGCGGTATGCACAGATACGCAGTATTTT. It translates to CASSDPGLAVCTDTQYF.